This passage covers 26 T cell receptor beta chains from one sample sequenced in a study of blood T cell repertoires in COVID-19 (dated by TCRdb to 2019 to 2021). The method was the immunoSEQ multiplex PCR assay. The table comes from immuneACCESS by way of TCRdb, which keeps in-frame sequences with V and J called. Part of the clones is missing from these tables; in studies checked, under half for an unresolved V gene and the rest for unknown reasons. For this sample there are around 200,000 clones; about 88% appear just once. Roughly 7% of the sample lies in the top ten. Sequenced material: peripheral blood. These receptors originate from a woman aged 80 or over in a cohort sampled during active or convalescent COVID-19.

This sequence joins TRBV24-1 and TRBJ2-2; D is possibly TRBD1 (6 bases). The CDR3 runs to 15 residues. The germline V gene has CDR1 KGHDR and CDR2 SFDVKD. V was trimmed by 4 bases and J by 1 base, leaving 9 bases between them. CDR3 protein: CATSDPGQNTGELFF. DNA for the CDR3: TGTGCCACCAGTGACCCGGGACAGAACACCGGGGAGCTGTTTTTT.

The V and J genes are TRBV27 and TRBJ1-1; maybe TRBD1 (5 bases). There are 15 residues in the CDR3. Germline V gene sequence: CDR1 MNHEY, CDR2 SMNVEV (reference sequence). V dropped 3 bases and J dropped 0 bases, with 11 bases sitting between them. The CDR3 DNA is TGTGCCAGCAGTTTTTTAGGGGCGGTGAACACTGAAGCTTTCTTT. Amino acid sequence: CASSFLGAVNTEAFF.

The chain is built from TRBV19 and TRBJ2-3, with 10 positions matching TRBD1. Trimming at V came to 1 base and at J to 5 bases, leaving 3 bases not matched to a gene. Germline lookup yields CDR1 LNHDA and CDR2 SQIVND (reference sequence). The CDR3 is made up of 15 amino acids. CDR3 residues: CASSIGGQGEDTQYF. The CDR3 nucleotides are TGTGCCAGTAGTATAGGAGGACAGGGGGAAGATACGCAGTATTTT.

V and J are TRBV7-2 and TRBJ1-5, with D perhaps matching TRBD1 (5 bases). Germline V lookup: CDR1 SGHTA, CDR2 FQGNSA. This CDR3 contains 15 residues. Between the trimmed V and J ends, which lost 2 bases and 5 bases, there was a span of 13 bases. Written as DNA, the CDR3 is TGTGCCAGCAGCTTAAGAGGGACTAGGGATCAGCCCCAGCATTTT. This codes for CASSLRGTRDQPQHF.

The chain recombines TRBV19 with TRBJ2-2; possible D gene TRBD2, 5 bases. Germline assignment: CDR1 LNHDA and CDR2 SQIVND (reference sequence). The CDR3 has 15 residues. Trimming took off 8 bases at V and 5 bases at J, with 18 bases between the two ends. The CDR3 nucleotides read TGTGCCAGTTGCGCCGGGCCCCCGGGGACCGGGGAGCTGTTTTTT. Its translation is CASCAGPPGTGELFF.

The rearrangement uses TRBV29-1 and TRBJ1-1, with D possibly matching TRBD1 (5 bases). From germline, CDR1 is SQVTM and CDR2 ANQGSEA. The V end was cut by 2 bases, the J end by 2 bases, with 9 bases between. The CDR3 is 13 residues long. As DNA, the CDR3 is TGCAGCGTTGAACAGGGCATAAACACTGAAGCTTTCTTT. It yields the protein CSVEQGINTEAFF.

V is TRBV12-5 and J is TRBJ1-6, with D possibly TRBD1 on 5 matching bases. This CDR3 has 13 residues. CDR1 is LGHNT, CDR2 FRNRAP, per germline. V was clipped by 6 bases and J by 9 bases, with 12 bases between them. CDR3 DNA sequence: TGTGCTAGTGGCGGGACTTGGGCTTCACCCCTCCACTTT. Translation: CASGGTWASPLHF. Combining the CDR3 with reference TRBV12-5 and TRBJ1-6 gives the whole variable domain DARVTQTPRHKVTEMGQEVTMRCQPILGHNTVFWYRQTMMQGLELLAYFRNRAPLDDSGMPKDRFSAEMPDATLATLKIQPSEPRDSAVYFCASGGTWASPLHFGNGTRLTVT.

V and J are TRBV15 and TRBJ2-5; 12 bases match TRBD2. The CDR3 length is 15 residues. J was trimmed by 6 bases and V by 5 bases; bases with no gene match: 7. Germline CDR1 is LNHNV and CDR2 is YYDKDF (reference sequence). CDR3 protein: CATSPRLAGVKTQYF. The CDR3 DNA follows: TGTGCCACCAGCCCCCGACTAGCGGGAGTAAAGACCCAGTACTTC.

This chain joins TRBV4-2 and TRBJ1-1, with a possible D match to TRBD1 (5 bases). V lost 0 bases and J 1 base, leaving 12 bases between the germline ends. Germline V lookup: CDR1 LGHNA, CDR2 YNFKEQ. CDR3 size: 16 residues. The CDR3 is CASSQDFRQGNTEAFF. CDR3 DNA: TGTGCCAGCAGCCAAGATTTTAGGCAGGGGAACACTGAAGCTTTCTTT.

The J gene is TRBJ1-4, the V gene TRBV4-2; D is uncertain. The CDR3 extends over 13 amino acids. Germline V gives CDR1 LGHNA, CDR2 YNFKEQ. The germline V and J ends were trimmed by 0 bases and 11 bases, with 10 bases remaining between them. CDR3 loop: CASSQEERRKLFF. CDR3 sequence (DNA): TGTGCCAGCAGCCAAGAAGAGCGGCGGAAACTGTTTTTT.

The table lists this clone with a count of one. The chain employs TRBV5-1 and TRBJ2-5; 7 bases align to TRBD2. In germline, CDR1 is SGHRS, CDR2 YFSETQ. This CDR3 contains 14 residues. V lost 4 bases and J lost 5; bases outside the gene matches: 8. CDR3 protein: CASSQGLSPETQYF. The CDR3 DNA follows: TGCGCCAGCAGCCAGGGACTATCCCCGGAGACCCAGTACTTC. The complete variable domain, with remaining parts taken from reference TRBV5-1 and TRBJ2-5, reads KAGVTQTPRYLIKTRGQQVTLSCSPISGHRSVSWYQQTPGQGLQFLFEYFSETQRNKGNFPGRFSGRQFSNSRSEMNVSTLELGDSALYLCASSQGLSPETQYFGPGTRLLVL.

The chain is built from TRBV7-2 and TRBJ2-3, with D perhaps TRBD2 (5 bases). Trimming shortened V by 11 bases and J by 5 bases, and 14 bases separated the two germline ends. This CDR3 has 12 amino acids. Germline CDR1 SGHTA, CDR2 FQGNSA. The CDR3 DNA follows: TGTGCCGTTGGACTCGGCGAAGATACGCAGTATTTT. This encodes CAVGLGEDTQYF.

V and J are TRBV10-3 and TRBJ1-2, with 10 positions matching TRBD1. V was clipped by 2 bases and J by 4 bases; unmatched bases: 13. The CDR3 extends over 18 amino acids. Germline CDR1 is ENHRY and CDR2 is SYGVKD. CDR3 sequence reads: CAISEDGTGDIGRYGYTF. The CDR3 nucleotides are TGTGCCATCAGTGAGGATGGGACAGGGGACATAGGGCGCTATGGCTACACCTTC.

V usage is TRBV5-5 and J usage is TRBJ2-1; 11 positions match TRBD2. V gave up 0 bases and J gave up 10 bases; unmatched junction bases: 6. Germline V gene sequence: CDR1 SGHKS, CDR2 YYEKEE (reference sequence). This CDR3 is 15 amino acids long. CDR3 loop: CASSLEGLAGGEQFF. The CDR3 coding sequence is TGTGCCAGCAGCTTGGAAGGACTAGCGGGCGGAGAGCAGTTCTTC.

The genes are TRBV7-9 and TRBJ2-1, with 7 positions matching TRBD2. V trimming: 6 bases; J trimming: 7 bases; junction bases outside the gene matches: 9. The CDR3 spans 14 residues. Germline CDR1 is SEHNR and CDR2 is FQNEAQ (reference sequence). The CDR3 coding sequence is TGTGCCAGCAGTTTATCGACTAGCCGTAATGAGCAGTTCTTC. Translation: CASSLSTSRNEQFF.

The chain is built from TRBV19 and TRBJ1-2, with 7 bases aligning to TRBD1. V dropped 2 bases and J dropped 0; count of bases not matched to a gene: 3. The CDR3 has 15 residues. Germline CDR1 and CDR2: LNHDA and SQIVND (reference sequence). The CDR3 DNA is TGTGCCAGTAGTATATGGACAGGATCTAACTATGGCTACACCTTC. It specifies CASSIWTGSNYGYTF.

The V and J genes are TRBV18 and TRBJ1-4; TRBD1 matches 8 bases. The CDR3 has 14 amino acids. Germline V gene sequence: CDR1 KGHSH, CDR2 LQKENI. Trimming removed 6 bases from V and 8 bases from J; junction bases left unmatched: 8. CDR3 residues: CASSLDRGTEKLFF. CDR3 DNA: TGTGCCAGCTCTCTCGACAGGGGCACAGAAAAACTGTTTTTT.

V is TRBV18 and J is TRBJ1-3; no clear D. The CDR3 loop spans 14 amino acids. Germline-derived CDR1 and CDR2 are KGHSH and LQKENI. V shed 3 bases and J shed 0 bases, with 6 bases lying between them. DNA for the CDR3: TGTGCCAGCTCACCGGGCAGCTCTGGAAACACCATATATTTT. As protein: CASSPGSSGNTIYF.

CDR3 nucleotide sequence: TGCGCCAGCAGCTTGGTTGGACAGGGGGCTATAGGGGACACTGAAGCTTTCTTT. Its protein is CASSLVGQGAIGDTEAFF. The J gene is TRBJ1-1, the V gene TRBV5-1, with 11 bases fitting TRBD1. The germline gives CDR1 SGHRS, CDR2 YFSETQ. This CDR3 comprises 18 residues. Losses at the gene ends were 0 bases for V and 3 bases for J; bases not matched to a gene: 10.

This chain joins TRBV28 and TRBJ1-6; no reliable D call. CDR3 length: 13 amino acids. Trimming shortened V by 8 bases and J by 1 base, and 6 bases separated the two germline ends. Germline CDR1 MDHEN, CDR2 SYDVKM. The CDR3 coding sequence is TGTGCCAGCGGCTGGTCCTATAATTCACCCCTCCACTTT. It translates to CASGWSYNSPLHF.

The gene calls are TRBV5-6 and TRBJ1-4; D is uncertain. CDR3 size: 13 residues. Trimming took 0 bases from V and 8 from J, leaving 8 bases between them. Germline V CDR1 and CDR2: SGHDT, YYEEEE. The CDR3 loop reads CASSLGLREKLFF. The CDR3, as DNA: TGTGCCAGCAGCTTGGGACTTCGCGAAAAACTGTTTTTT. The variable domain in full, with the rest retrieved from reference TRBV5-6 and TRBJ1-4, is DAGVTQSPTHLIKTRGQQVTLRCSPKSGHDTVSWYQQALGQGPQFIFQYYEEEERQRGNFPDRFSGHQFPNYSSELNVNALLLGDSALYLCASSLGLREKLFFGSGTQLSVL.

The chain links TRBV5-1 to TRBJ2-5; TRBD2 matches at 9 bases. Germline trimming cut 0 bases from V and 5 bases from J; bases unmatched to any gene: 2. The germline CDR1 and CDR2 sequences are SGHRS and YFSETQ. This CDR3 region has 14 residues. CDR3 sequence: CASSLASGGETQYF. Here the CDR3 DNA reads TGCGCCAGCAGCTTGGCAAGCGGGGGGGAGACCCAGTACTTC. Full variable domain (outside the CDR3, taken from reference TRBV5-1 and TRBJ2-5): KAGVTQTPRYLIKTRGQQVTLSCSPISGHRSVSWYQQTPGQGLQFLFEYFSETQRNKGNFPGRFSGRQFSNSRSEMNVSTLELGDSALYLCASSLASGGETQYFGPGTRLLVL.

The rearrangement uses TRBV28 and TRBJ2-1, with D possibly being TRBD2 (6 bases). CDR1 and CDR2 from the germline V gene are MDHEN and SYDVKM. Deletions cut 4 bases from V and 7 bases from J, with 14 bases between. CDR3 length: 14 residues. The CDR3 DNA is TGTGCCAGCAGTTCGGGGACTTCGAGAAATGAGCAGTTCTTC. Translated: CASSSGTSRNEQFF.

The rearrangement uses TRBV30 and TRBJ2-7; 8 bases map to TRBD2. CDR1 and CDR2 from the germline V gene are GTSNPN and SVGIG (reference sequence). V lost 2 bases to trimming and J lost 4 bases; unmatched junction nucleotides: 10. The CDR3 is made up of 15 amino acids. CDR3 sequence: CAWSTTGGASYEQYF. In DNA, the CDR3 is TGTGCCTGGAGTACCACCGGGGGGGCGTCTTACGAGCAGTACTTC.

In this sample, this clone turned up once. The chain has TRBV5-4 and TRBJ1-1, with TRBD1 identical over 7 bases. CDR3 length: 16 residues. Germline-derived CDR1 and CDR2 are SGHNT and YYREEE (reference sequence). The V and J ends lost 4 bases and 5 bases, in that order; junction bases with no gene match: 14. The CDR3 bases are TGTGCCAGCAGCCGTGACAGGGCCTCGTCTCGGACTGAAGCTTTCTTT. It specifies CASSRDRASSRTEAFF.

V is TRBV19 and J is TRBJ1-2; no firm D call. The CDR3 runs to 15 residues. The ends were cut back, 7 bases at V and 0 bases at J, with 15 bases in the middle. From germline, CDR1 is LNHDA and CDR2 SQIVND (reference sequence). The DNA of the CDR3 is TGTGCCAGTAACCCTGGGAGCGGTGCTAACTATGGCTACACCTTC. It encodes CASNPGSGANYGYTF.